This T cell receptor beta chain was captured in a study of blood T cell repertoires in COVID-19. The wider study: T cells, B-cell-depleted T cells, or PBMCs supplied cDNA or gDNA.

This CDR3 contains 13 residues. Between the trimmed V and J ends, which lost 2 bases and 4 bases, there was a span of 11 bases. CDR1 GTSNPN and CDR2 SVGIG come from the germline V gene (reference sequence). Libraries were prepared by immunoSEQ multiplex PCR; TCRdb keeps only in-frame clonotypes and omits some of them. The sample includes fewer than 85,000 clones, roughly 80% of them seen just once. The material sequenced was peripheral blood. The receptor was derived from a woman aged 55-75 years with acute or convalescent COVID-19. The chain recombines TRBV30 with TRBJ1-2; no reliable D call. CDR3 sequence reads: CAWSPQVGYGYTF. DNA of the CDR3: TGTGCCTGGAGTCCGCAGGTGGGCTATGGCTACACCTTC.